This T cell receptor (beta chain) was sequenced for a study of T cell responses to AZD1222 COVID-19 vaccine. Study results and limitations: At study baseline, merely six AZD1222 recipients were seropositive.

As for this clone: Its antigen is still unknown.

Using immunoSEQ multiplex PCR, the repertoire was profiled, and TCRdb retains in-frame clones only, with some absent. The table lists tens of thousands of clones, approximately 91% of them singletons, with approximately 10% in the top ten. The CDR3 loop spans 15 amino acids. CDR1 is MDHEN, CDR2 SYDVKM, per germline. Trimming pared 5 bases from V and 5 bases from J, leaving 19 bases between. Sequencing used peripheral blood, obtained on day 0 of AZD1222 vaccination. This chain uses TRBV28 with TRBJ2-7; perhaps D is TRBD1 or TRBD2 (5 bases each). The clonotype comes from an adult in good health. This CDR3 reads CASSASGTIEDEQYF. The CDR3 nucleotides are TGTGCCAGCAGTGCCTCCGGGACCATAGAGGACGAGCAGTACTTC.